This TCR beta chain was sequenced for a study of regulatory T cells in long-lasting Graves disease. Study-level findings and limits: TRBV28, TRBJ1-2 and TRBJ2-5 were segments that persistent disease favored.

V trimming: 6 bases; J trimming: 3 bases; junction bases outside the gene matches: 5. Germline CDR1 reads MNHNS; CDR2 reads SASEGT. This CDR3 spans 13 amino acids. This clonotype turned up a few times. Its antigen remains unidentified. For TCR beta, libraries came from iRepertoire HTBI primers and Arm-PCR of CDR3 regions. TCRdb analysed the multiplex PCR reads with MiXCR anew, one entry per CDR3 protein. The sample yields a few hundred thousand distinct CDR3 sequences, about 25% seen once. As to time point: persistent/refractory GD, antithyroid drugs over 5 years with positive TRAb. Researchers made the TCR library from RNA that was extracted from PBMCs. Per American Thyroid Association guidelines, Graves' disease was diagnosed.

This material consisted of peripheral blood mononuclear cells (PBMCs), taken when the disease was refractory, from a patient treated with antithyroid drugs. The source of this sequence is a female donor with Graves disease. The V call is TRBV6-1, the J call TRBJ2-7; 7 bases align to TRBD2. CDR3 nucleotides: TGTGCCAGCAGCCCGGCTAGCGGCTACGAGCAGTACTTC. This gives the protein CASSPASGYEQYF.